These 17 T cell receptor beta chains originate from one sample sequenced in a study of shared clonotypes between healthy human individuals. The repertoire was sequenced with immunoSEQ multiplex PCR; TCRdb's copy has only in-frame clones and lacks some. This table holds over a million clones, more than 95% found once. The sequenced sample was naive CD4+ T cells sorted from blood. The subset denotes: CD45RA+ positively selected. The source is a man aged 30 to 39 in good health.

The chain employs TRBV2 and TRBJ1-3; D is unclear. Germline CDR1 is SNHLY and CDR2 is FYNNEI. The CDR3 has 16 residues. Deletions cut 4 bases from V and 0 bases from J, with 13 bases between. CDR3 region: CASSVGRAGSGNTIYF. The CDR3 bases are TGTGCCAGCAGTGTAGGGAGGGCAGGCTCTGGAAACACCATATATTTT.

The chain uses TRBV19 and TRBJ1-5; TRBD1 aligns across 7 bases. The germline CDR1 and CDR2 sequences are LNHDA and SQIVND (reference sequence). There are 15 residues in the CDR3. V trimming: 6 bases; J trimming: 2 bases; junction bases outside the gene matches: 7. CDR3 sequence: CASRDRARGNQPQHF. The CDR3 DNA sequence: TGTGCCAGTAGAGACAGGGCTAGAGGCAATCAGCCCCAGCATTTT.

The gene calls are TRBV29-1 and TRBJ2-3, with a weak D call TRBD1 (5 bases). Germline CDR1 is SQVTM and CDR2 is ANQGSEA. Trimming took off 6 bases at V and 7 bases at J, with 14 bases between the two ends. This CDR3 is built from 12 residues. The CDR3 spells CSVSTDSNTQYF. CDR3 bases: TGCAGCGTCTCCACCGACAGTAATACGCAGTATTTT.

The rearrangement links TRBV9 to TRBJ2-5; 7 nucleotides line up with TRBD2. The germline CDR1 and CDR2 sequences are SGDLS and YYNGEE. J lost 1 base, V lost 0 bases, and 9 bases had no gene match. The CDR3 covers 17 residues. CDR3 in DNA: TGTGCCAGCAGCGTAGAACCGGGAGGCCCGGCCCAAGAGACCCAGTACTTC. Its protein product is CASSVEPGGPAQETQYF.

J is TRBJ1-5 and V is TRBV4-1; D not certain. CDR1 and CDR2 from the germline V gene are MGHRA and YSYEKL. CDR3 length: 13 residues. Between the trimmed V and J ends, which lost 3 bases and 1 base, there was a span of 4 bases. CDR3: CASSQQSNQPQHF. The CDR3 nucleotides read TGCGCCAGCAGCCAGCAAAGCAATCAGCCCCAGCATTTT.

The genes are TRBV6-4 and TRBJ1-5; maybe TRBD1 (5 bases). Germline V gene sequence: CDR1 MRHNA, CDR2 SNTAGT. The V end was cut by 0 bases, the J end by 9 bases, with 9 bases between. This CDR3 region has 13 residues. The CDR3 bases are TGTGCCAGCAGTGACTCAAATGGGGCGCCCCAGCATTTT. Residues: CASSDSNGAPQHF.

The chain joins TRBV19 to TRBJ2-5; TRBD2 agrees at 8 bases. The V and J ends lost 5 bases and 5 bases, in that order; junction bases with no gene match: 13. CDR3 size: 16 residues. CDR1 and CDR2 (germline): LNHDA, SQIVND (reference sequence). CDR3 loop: CASSPRREGRGETQYF. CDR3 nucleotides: TGTGCCAGTAGTCCTCGCCGGGAGGGCCGTGGGGAGACCCAGTACTTC.

CDR3 residues: CASGLVRLAVETQYF. The CDR3 DNA reads as TGTGCTAGTGGTTTGGTTAGATTAGCGGTGGAGACCCAGTACTTC. The V gene is TRBV12-5, the J gene TRBJ2-5; a possible D gene is TRBD2 (6 bases). The CDR3 is made up of 15 amino acids. Per germline, CDR1 LGHNT and CDR2 FRNRAP. V gave up 0 bases and J gave up 5 bases, with 13 bases separating them.

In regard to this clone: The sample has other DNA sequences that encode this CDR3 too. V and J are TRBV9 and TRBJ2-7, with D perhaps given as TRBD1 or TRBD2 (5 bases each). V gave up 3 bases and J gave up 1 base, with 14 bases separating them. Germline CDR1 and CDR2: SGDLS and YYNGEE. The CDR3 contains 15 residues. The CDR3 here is CASSAGTGSSYEQYF. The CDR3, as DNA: TGTGCCAGCAGCGCCGGGACGGGATCATCCTACGAGCAGTACTTC. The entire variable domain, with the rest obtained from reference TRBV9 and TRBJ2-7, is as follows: DSGVTQTPKHLITATGQRVTLRCSPRSGDLSVYWYQQSLDQGLQFLIQYYNGEERAKGNILERFSAQQFPDLHSELNLSSLELGDSALYFCASSAGTGSSYEQYFGPGTRLTVT.

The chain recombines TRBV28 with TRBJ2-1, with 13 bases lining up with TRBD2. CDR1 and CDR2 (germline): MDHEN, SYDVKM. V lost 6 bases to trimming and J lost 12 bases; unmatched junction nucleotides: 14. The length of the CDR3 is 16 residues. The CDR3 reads CASSLPGLAGPLAQFF. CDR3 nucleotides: TGTGCCAGCAGCCTTCCGGGACTAGCGGGACCTCTGGCGCAGTTCTTC. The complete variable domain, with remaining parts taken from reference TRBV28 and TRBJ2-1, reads DVKVTQSSRYLVKRTGEKVFLECVQDMDHENMFWYRQDPGLGLRLIYFSYDVKMKEKGDIPEGYSVSREKKERFSLILESASTNQTSMYLCASSLPGLAGPLAQFFGPGTRLTVL.

DNA for the CDR3: TGTGCCAGCAGCCAACCATACAGGGGGCGAGGGGCCAACGTCCTGACTTTC. As protein: CASSQPYRGRGANVLTF. The chain carries TRBV4-2 and TRBJ2-6, with 9 positions matching TRBD1. Losses at the gene ends were 2 bases for V and 4 bases for J; bases not matched to a gene: 6. The CDR3 length is 17 residues. Germline V gene lookup returns CDR1 LGHNA and CDR2 YNFKEQ.

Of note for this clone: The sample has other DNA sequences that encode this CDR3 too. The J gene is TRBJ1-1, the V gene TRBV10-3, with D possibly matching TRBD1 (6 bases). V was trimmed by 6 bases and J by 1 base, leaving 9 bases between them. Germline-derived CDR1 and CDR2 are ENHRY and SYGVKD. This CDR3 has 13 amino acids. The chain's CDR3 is CAISQTGNTEAFF. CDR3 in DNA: TGTGCCATCAGCCAGACAGGGAACACTGAAGCTTTCTTT.

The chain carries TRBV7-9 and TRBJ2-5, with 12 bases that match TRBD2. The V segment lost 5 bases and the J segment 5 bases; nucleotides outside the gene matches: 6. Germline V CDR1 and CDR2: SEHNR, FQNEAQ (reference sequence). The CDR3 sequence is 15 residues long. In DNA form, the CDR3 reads TGTGCCAGCAGCCCGCTAGCGGGAGGGCCCGAGACCCAGTACTTC. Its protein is CASSPLAGGPETQYF.

CDR3 sequence: CASSVRGTDTQYF. In DNA form, the CDR3 reads TGCGCCAGCAGTGTGAGGGGAACAGATACGCAGTATTTT. The chain uses TRBV10-2 and TRBJ2-3, with D perhaps given as TRBD1 or TRBD2 (5 bases each). Trimming removed 4 bases at V and 3 bases at J, with 8 bases between. Germline V gene lookup returns CDR1 WSHSY and CDR2 SAAADI. This CDR3 spans 13 amino acids.

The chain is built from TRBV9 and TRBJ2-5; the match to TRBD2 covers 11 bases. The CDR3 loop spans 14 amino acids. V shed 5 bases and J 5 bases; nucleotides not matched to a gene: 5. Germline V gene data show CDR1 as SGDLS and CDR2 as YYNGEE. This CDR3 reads CASSSGRAWETQYF. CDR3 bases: TGTGCCAGCAGTAGCGGGAGGGCGTGGGAGACCCAGTACTTC. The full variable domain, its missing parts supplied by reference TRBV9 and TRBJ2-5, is DSGVTQTPKHLITATGQRVTLRCSPRSGDLSVYWYQQSLDQGLQFLIQYYNGEERAKGNILERFSAQQFPDLHSELNLSSLELGDSALYFCASSSGRAWETQYFGPGTRLLVL.

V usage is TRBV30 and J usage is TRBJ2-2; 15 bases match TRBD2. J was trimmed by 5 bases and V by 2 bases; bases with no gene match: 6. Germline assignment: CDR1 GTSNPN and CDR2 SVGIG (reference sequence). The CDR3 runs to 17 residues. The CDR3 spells CAWSSGLAGGFTGELFF. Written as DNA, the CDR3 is TGTGCCTGGAGTTCGGGACTAGCGGGAGGTTTTACCGGGGAGCTGTTTTTT.

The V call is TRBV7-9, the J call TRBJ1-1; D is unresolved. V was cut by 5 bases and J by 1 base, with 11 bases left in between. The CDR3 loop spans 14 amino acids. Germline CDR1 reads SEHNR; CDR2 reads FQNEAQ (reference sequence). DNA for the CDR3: TGTGCCAGCAGCCGAGGGAGAGCGAACACTGAAGCTTTCTTT. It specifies CASSRGRANTEAFF.